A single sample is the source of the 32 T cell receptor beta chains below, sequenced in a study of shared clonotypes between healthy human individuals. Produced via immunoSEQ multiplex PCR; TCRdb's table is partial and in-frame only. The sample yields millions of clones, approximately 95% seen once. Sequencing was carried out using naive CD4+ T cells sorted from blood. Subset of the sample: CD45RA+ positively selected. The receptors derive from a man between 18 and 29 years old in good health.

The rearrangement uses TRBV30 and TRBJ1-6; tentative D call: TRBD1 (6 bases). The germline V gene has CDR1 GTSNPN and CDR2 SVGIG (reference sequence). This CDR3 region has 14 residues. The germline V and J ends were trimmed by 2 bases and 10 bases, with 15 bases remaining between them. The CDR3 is CAWSTTGLRSPLHF. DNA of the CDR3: TGTGCCTGGAGTACCACAGGGTTACGATCACCCCTCCACTTT. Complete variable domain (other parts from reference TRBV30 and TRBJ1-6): SQTIHQWPATLVQPVGSPLSLECTVEGTSNPNLYWYRQAAGRGLQLLFYSVGIGQISSEVPQNLSASRPQDRQFILSSKKLLLSDSGFYLCAWSTTGLRSPLHFGNGTRLTVT.

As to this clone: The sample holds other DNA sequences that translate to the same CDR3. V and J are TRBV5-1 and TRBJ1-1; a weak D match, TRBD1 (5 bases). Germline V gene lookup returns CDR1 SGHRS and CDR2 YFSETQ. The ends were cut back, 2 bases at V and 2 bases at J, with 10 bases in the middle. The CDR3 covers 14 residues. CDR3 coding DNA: TGCGCCAGCAGCTTCCGACAGTCCAACACTGAAGCTTTCTTT. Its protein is CASSFRQSNTEAFF.

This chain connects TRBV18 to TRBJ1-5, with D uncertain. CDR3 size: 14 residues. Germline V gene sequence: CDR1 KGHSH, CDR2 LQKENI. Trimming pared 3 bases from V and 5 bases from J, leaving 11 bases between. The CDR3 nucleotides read TGTGCCAGCTCACCCCCAAACAGTGATCAGCCCCAGCATTTT. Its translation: CASSPPNSDQPQHF.

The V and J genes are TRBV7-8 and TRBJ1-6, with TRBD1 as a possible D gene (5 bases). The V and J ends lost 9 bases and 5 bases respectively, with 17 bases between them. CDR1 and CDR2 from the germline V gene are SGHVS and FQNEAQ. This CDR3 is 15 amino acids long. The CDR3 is CASTGSVFDNSPLHF. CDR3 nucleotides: TGTGCCAGTACAGGATCTGTCTTTGATAATTCACCCCTCCACTTT.

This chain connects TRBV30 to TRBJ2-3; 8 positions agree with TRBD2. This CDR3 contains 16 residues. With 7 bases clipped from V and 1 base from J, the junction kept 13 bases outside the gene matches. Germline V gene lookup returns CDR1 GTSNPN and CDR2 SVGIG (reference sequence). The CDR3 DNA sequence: TGTGCCTCCGCGCTTTTCCCGACTAGCGGCACAGATACGCAGTATTTT. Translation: CASALFPTSGTDTQYF.

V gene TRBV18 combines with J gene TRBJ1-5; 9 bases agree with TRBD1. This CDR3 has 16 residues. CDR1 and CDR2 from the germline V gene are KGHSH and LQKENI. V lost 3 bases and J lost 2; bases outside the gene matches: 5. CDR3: CASSPDRGIGNQPQHF. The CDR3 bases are TGTGCCAGCTCACCGGACAGGGGAATTGGCAATCAGCCCCAGCATTTT.

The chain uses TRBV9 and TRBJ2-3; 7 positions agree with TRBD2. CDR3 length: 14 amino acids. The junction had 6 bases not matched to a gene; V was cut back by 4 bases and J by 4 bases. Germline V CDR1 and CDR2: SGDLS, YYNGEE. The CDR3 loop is CASSPVGGADTQYF. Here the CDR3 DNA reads TGTGCCAGCAGCCCCGTGGGGGGGGCAGATACGCAGTATTTT.

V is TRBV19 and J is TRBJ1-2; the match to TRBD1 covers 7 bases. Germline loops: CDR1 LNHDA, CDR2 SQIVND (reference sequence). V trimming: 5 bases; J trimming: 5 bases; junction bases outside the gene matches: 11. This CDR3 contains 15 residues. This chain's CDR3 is CASSSPDRPLYGYTF. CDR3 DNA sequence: TGTGCCAGTAGTTCCCCGGACAGGCCTCTATATGGCTACACCTTC.

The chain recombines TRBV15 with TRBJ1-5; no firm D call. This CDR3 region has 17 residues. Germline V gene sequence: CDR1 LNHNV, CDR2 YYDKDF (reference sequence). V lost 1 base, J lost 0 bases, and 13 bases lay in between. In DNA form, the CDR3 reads TGTGCCACCAGCAGAGGCGGACGGAGTTATAGCAATCAGCCCCAGCATTTT. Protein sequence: CATSRGGRSYSNQPQHF.

CDR3 protein: CAWSVQVGYEQYF. CDR3 nucleotides: TGTGCCTGGAGTGTACAGGTCGGATACGAGCAGTACTTC. The rearrangement uses TRBV30 and TRBJ2-7, with a possible D match to TRBD1 (5 bases). This CDR3 has 13 residues. V was trimmed by 0 bases and J by 4 bases, leaving 10 bases between them. Per germline, CDR1 GTSNPN and CDR2 SVGIG (reference sequence). The variable domain in full, completed from reference TRBV30 and TRBJ2-7, reads SQTIHQWPATLVQPVGSPLSLECTVEGTSNPNLYWYRQAAGRGLQLLFYSVGIGQISSEVPQNLSASRPQDRQFILSSKKLLLSDSGFYLCAWSVQVGYEQYFGPGTRLTVT.

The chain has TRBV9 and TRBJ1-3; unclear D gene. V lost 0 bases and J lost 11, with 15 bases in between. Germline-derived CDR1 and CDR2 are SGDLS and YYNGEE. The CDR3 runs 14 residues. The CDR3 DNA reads TGTGCCAGCAGCGTAGACCCGAGGGAGCAAGCCATATATTTT. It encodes CASSVDPREQAIYF. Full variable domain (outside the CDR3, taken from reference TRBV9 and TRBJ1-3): DSGVTQTPKHLITATGQRVTLRCSPRSGDLSVYWYQQSLDQGLQFLIQYYNGEERAKGNILERFSAQQFPDLHSELNLSSLELGDSALYFCASSVDPREQAIYFGEGSWLTVV.

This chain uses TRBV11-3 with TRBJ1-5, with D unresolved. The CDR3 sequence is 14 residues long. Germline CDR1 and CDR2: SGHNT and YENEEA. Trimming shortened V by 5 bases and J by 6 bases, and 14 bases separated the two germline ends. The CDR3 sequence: CASSGGGGGQPQHF. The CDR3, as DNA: TGTGCCAGCAGCGGAGGAGGCGGCGGTCAGCCCCAGCATTTT.

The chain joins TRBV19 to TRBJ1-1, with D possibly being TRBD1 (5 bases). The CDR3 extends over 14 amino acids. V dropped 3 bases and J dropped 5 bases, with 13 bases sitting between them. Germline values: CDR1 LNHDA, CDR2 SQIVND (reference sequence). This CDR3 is CASSIISRGTEAFF. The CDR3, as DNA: TGTGCCAGTAGTATTATCTCTCGGGGGACTGAAGCTTTCTTT.

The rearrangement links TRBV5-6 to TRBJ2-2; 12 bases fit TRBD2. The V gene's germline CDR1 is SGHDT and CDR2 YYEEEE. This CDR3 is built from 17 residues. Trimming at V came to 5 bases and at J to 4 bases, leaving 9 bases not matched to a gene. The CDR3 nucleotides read TGTGCCAGCAGGACGACTAGCGGGAGAAGGGGCACCGGGGAGCTGTTTTTT. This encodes CASRTTSGRRGTGELFF.

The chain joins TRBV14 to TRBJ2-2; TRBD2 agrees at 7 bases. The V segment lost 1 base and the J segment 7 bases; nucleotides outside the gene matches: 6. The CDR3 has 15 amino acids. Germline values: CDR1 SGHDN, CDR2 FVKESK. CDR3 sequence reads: CASSQVGRALGELFF. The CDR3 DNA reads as TGTGCCAGCAGCCAAGTTGGGAGGGCACTCGGGGAGCTGTTTTTT. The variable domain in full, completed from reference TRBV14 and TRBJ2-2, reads EAGVTQFPSHSVIEKGQTVTLRCDPISGHDNLYWYRRVMGKEIKFLLHFVKESKQDESGMPNNRFLAERTGGTYSTLKVQPAELEDSGVYFCASSQVGRALGELFFGEGSRLTVL.

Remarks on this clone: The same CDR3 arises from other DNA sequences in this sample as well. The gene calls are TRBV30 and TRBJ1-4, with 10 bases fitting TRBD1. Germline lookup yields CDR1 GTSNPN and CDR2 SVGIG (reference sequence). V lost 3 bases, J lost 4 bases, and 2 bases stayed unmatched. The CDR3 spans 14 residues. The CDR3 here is CAWSRDRGNEKLFF. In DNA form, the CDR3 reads TGTGCCTGGAGCCGGGACAGGGGTAATGAAAAACTGTTTTTT.

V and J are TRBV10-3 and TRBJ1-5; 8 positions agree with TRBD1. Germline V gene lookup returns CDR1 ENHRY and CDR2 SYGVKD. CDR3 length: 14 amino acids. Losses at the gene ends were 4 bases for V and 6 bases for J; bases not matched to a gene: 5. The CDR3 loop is CAISVGDRGQPQHF. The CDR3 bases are TGTGCCATCAGTGTCGGAGACAGGGGTCAGCCCCAGCATTTT.

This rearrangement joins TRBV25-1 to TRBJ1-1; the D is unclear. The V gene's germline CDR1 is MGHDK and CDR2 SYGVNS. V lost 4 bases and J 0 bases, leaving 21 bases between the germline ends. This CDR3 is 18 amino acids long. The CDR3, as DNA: TGTGCCAGCAGTGGGCCCCCCACGCGGCAGATTCTGAACACTGAAGCTTTCTTT. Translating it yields CASSGPPTRQILNTEAFF. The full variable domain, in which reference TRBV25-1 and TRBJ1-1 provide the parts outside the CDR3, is EADIYQTPRYLVIGTGKKITLECSQTMGHDKMYWYQQDPGMELHLIHYSYGVNSTEKGDLSSESTVSRIRTEHFPLTLESARPSHTSQYLCASSGPPTRQILNTEAFFGQGTRLTVV.

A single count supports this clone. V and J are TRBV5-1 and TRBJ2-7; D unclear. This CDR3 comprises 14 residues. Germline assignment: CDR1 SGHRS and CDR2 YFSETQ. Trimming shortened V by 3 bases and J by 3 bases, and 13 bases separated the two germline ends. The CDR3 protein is CASSSEPNVYEQYF. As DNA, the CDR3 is TGCGCCAGCAGCTCCGAACCGAACGTCTACGAGCAGTACTTC.

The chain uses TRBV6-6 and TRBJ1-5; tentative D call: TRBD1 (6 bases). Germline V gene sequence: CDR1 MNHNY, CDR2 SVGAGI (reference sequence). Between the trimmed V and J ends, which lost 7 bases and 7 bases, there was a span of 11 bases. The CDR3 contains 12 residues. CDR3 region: CASTDRNQPQHF. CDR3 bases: TGTGCCAGCACGGACAGAAACCAGCCCCAGCATTTT.

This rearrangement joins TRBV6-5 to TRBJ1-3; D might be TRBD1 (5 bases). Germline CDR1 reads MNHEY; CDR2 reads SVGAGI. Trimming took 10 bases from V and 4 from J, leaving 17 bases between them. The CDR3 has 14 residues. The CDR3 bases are TGTGCCACCCAACGGGCAGGGCAAGGAAACACCATATATTTT. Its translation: CATQRAGQGNTIYF.

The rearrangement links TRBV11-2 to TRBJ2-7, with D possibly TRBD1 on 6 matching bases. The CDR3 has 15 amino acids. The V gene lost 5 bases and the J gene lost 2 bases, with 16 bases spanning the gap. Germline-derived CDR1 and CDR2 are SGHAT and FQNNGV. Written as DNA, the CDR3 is TGTGCCAGCAGCCGTAACTTACAGGGTCCCTACGAGCAGTACTTC. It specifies CASSRNLQGPYEQYF. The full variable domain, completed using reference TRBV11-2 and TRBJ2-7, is EAGVAQSPRYKIIEKRQSVAFWCNPISGHATLYWYQQILGQGPKLLIQFQNNGVVDDSQLPKDRFSAERLKGVDSTLKIQPAKLEDSAVYLCASSRNLQGPYEQYFGPGTRLTVT.

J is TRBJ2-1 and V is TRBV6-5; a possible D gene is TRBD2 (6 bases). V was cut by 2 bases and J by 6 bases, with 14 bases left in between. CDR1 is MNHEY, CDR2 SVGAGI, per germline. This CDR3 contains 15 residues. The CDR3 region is CASSYRDSKVNEQFF. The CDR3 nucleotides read TGTGCCAGCAGTTACAGGGACTCTAAAGTCAATGAGCAGTTCTTC.

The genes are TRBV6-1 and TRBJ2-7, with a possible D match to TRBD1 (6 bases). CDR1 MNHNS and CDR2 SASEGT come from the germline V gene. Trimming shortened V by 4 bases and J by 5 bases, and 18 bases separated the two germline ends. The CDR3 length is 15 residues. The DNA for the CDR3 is TGTGCCAGCAGTGTAGGGCCAGGGACAAGAGACGAGCAGTACTTC. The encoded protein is CASSVGPGTRDEQYF.

The CDR3 nucleotides are TGTGCCAGCAGCCCAAACCAGGGGGGCACTGAAGCTTTCTTT. Its protein is CASSPNQGGTEAFF. The rearrangement joins TRBV14 to TRBJ1-1; 7 bases fit TRBD1. The CDR3 consists of 14 residues. Germline V CDR1 and CDR2: SGHDN, FVKESK. With V trimmed by 4 bases and J by 4 bases, 6 bases remained unmatched. Full variable domain (rest looked up from reference TRBV14 and TRBJ1-1): EAGVTQFPSHSVIEKGQTVTLRCDPISGHDNLYWYRRVMGKEIKFLLHFVKESKQDESGMPNNRFLAERTGGTYSTLKVQPAELEDSGVYFCASSPNQGGTEAFFGQGTRLTVV.

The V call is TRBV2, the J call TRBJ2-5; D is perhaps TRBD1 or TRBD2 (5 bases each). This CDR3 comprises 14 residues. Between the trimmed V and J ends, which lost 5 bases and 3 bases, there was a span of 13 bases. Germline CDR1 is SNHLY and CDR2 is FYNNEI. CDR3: CASSRDRSEETQYF. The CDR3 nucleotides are TGTGCCAGCAGTAGGGACCGGTCCGAAGAGACCCAGTACTTC.

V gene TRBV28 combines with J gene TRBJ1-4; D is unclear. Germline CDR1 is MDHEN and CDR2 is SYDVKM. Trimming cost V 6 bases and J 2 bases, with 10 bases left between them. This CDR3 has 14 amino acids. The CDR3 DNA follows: TGTGCCAGCAGAGGGTCGGTGACTAATGAAAAACTGTTTTTT. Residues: CASRGSVTNEKLFF.

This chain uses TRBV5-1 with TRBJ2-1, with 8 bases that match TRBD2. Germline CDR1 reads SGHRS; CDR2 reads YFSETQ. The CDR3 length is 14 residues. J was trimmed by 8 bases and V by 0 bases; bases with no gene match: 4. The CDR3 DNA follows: TGCGCCAGCAGCTTGGAGCAGCGGGAGCATGAGCAGTTCTTC. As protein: CASSLEQREHEQFF.

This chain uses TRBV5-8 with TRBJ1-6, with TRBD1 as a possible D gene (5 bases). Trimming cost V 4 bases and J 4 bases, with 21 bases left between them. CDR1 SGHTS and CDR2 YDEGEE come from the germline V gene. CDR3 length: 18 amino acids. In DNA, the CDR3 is TGTGCCAGCAGCATGGACATTTTCCCCGGCGGGTATAATTCACCCCTCCACTTT. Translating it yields CASSMDIFPGGYNSPLHF.

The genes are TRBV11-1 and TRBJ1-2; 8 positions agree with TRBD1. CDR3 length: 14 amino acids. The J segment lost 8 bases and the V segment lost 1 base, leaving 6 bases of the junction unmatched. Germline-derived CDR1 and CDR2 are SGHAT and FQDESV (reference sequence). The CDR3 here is CASSLDQGADGYTF. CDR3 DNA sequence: TGTGCCAGCAGCTTAGATCAGGGGGCGGACGGCTACACCTTC.

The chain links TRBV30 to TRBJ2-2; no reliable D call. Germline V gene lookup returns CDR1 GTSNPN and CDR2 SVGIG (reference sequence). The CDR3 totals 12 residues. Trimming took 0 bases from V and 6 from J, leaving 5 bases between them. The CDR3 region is CAWSVRSGELFF. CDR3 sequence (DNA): TGTGCCTGGAGTGTCCGGTCCGGGGAGCTGTTTTTT.

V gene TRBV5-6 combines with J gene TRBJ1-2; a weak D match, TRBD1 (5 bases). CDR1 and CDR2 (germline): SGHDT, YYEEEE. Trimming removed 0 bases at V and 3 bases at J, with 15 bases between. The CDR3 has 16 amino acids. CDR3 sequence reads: CASSLGRRGAHYGYTF. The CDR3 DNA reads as TGTGCCAGCAGCTTGGGCAGAAGAGGGGCACACTATGGCTACACCTTC. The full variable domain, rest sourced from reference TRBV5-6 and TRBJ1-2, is DAGVTQSPTHLIKTRGQQVTLRCSPKSGHDTVSWYQQALGQGPQFIFQYYEEEERQRGNFPDRFSGHQFPNYSSELNVNALLLGDSALYLCASSLGRRGAHYGYTFGSGTRLTVV.